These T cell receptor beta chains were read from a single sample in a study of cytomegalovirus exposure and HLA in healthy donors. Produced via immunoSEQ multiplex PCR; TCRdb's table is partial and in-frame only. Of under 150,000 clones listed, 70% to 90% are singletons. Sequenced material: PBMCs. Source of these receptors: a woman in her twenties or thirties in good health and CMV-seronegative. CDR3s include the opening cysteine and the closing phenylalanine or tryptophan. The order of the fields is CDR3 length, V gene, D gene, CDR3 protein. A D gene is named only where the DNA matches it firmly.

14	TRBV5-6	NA	CASSSTQMWETQYF
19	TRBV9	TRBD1	CASSGQGRDRGGSGNTIYF
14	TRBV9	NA	CASSVSPGNYGYTF
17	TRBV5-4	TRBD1	CASSLGAPGGIGSPLHF
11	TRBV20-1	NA	CSATESFEQFF
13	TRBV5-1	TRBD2	CASRGGSTDTQYF
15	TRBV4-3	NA	CASSQAGIQPDTQYF
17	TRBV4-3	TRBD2	CASSQDIGLAGGDEQFF
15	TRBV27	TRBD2	CASSPPPSGADEQFF
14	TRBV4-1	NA	CASSLEGGLETQYF
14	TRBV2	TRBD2	CASSPSGLAHEQYF
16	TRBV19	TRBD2	CASSVLAGGFPNEQFF
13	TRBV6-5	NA	CASSYLGRAEQYF
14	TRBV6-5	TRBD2	CATGTRARGDTQYF
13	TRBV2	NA	CASSTSGIQPQHF
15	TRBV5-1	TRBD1	CASMQGAHETGELFF
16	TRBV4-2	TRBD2	CASSQELGGGAYEQYF
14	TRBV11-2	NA	CASSSSGYNSPLHF
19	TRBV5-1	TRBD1	CASSFPLGTGEQIKTEAFF
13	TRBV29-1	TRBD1	CSVTGTGFSEQYF